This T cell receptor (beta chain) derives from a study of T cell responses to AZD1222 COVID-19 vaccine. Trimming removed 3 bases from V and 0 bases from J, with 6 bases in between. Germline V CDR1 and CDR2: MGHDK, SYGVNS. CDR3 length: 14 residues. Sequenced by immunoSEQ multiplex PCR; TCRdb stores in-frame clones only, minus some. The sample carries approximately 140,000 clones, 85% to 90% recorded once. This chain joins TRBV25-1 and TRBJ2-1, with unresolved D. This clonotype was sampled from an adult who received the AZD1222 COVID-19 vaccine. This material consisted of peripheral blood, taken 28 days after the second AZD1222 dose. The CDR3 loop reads CASSEGNSYNEQFF. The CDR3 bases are TGTGCCAGCAGTGAGGGGAACTCCTACAATGAGCAGTTCTTC.